One and the same sample provided the 13 T cell receptor beta chains below, sequenced in a study of blood T cell repertoires in COVID-19 (dated by TCRdb to the early 2020s). Libraries were built with the immunoSEQ multiplex PCR assay. As stored in TCRdb, this immuneACCESS dataset retains in-frame rearrangements with V and J assigned. A fraction of the clones does not appear; measured against another copy, unresolved V genes explain less than half of the discrepancy, and the remainder lacks a known reason. For this sample there are approximately 170,000 clones; about 83% appear just once. The biggest ten clones account for roughly 4% of the sample. Material for sequencing was PBMCs or T cells enriched from blood (not recorded which). The origin of the receptors is a woman in her forties or fifties in a cohort exposed to, infected with or recovered from COVID-19 (not recorded which).

The rearrangement links TRBV28 to TRBJ2-2; 8 bases agree with TRBD2. The CDR3 is made up of 15 amino acids. Germline lookup yields CDR1 MDHEN and CDR2 SYDVKM. Germline trimming cut 5 bases from V and 6 bases from J; bases unmatched to any gene: 8. The CDR3 loop is CASSKPTSGPGELFF. DNA of the CDR3: TGTGCCAGCAGTAAACCCACTAGCGGTCCCGGGGAGCTGTTTTTT.

This chain uses TRBV7-2 with TRBJ1-6; tentatively, D is TRBD1 (6 bases). The V end was cut by 1 base, the J end by 6 bases, with 10 bases between. Per the germline V gene, CDR1 is SGHTA and CDR2 is FQGNSA. The CDR3 is 15 amino acids. The CDR3 sequence: CASSLEQGSNSPLHF. The CDR3, as DNA: TGTGCCAGCAGCTTAGAACAGGGATCTAATTCACCCCTCCACTTT.

The genes are TRBV18 and TRBJ2-5; 13 bases fit TRBD2. Per the germline V gene, CDR1 is KGHSH and CDR2 is LQKENI. Trimming cost V 3 bases and J 5 bases; bases outside gene matches: 6. The CDR3 length is 16 residues. The CDR3: CASSPTSGRVLETQYF. In DNA, the CDR3 is TGTGCCAGCTCACCTACTAGCGGGAGGGTCTTGGAGACCCAGTACTTC.

The rearrangement links TRBV7-2 to TRBJ2-3; the D is unclear. This CDR3 region has 17 residues. The germline V gene has CDR1 SGHTA and CDR2 FQGNSA. V gave up 3 bases and J gave up 4 bases, with 20 bases separating them. The CDR3 nucleotides are TGTGCCAGCAGCTTTGCCCTCCCAACTAAAAGTGCAGATACGCAGTATTTT. Translating gives CASSFALPTKSADTQYF.

This chain joins TRBV18 and TRBJ2-5; a weak D match, TRBD2 (6 bases). Trimming shortened V by 1 base and J by 2 bases, and 14 bases separated the two germline ends. Germline V gives CDR1 KGHSH, CDR2 LQKENI. The CDR3 runs 16 residues. The CDR3 protein is CASSPLSGSGQETQYF. The DNA of the CDR3 is TGTGCCAGCTCACCACTTTCCGGGAGTGGGCAAGAGACCCAGTACTTC.

The V gene is TRBV28, the J gene TRBJ1-5; tentatively, D is TRBD1 (6 bases). Germline V gene sequence: CDR1 MDHEN, CDR2 SYDVKM. The CDR3 extends over 17 amino acids. The V end lost 3 bases, the J end lost 10 bases, and 25 bases lay between the germline ends. The CDR3 protein is CASSLGGARAVARPQHF. CDR3 DNA sequence: TGTGCCAGCAGTTTGGGGGGGGCGCGAGCCGTTGCTCGTCCCCAGCATTTT.

The chain couples TRBV25-1 to TRBJ1-3; D is undetermined. The V gene's germline CDR1 is MGHDK and CDR2 SYGVNS. The CDR3 extends over 14 amino acids. V gave up 7 bases and J gave up 4 bases, with 14 bases separating them. CDR3 sequence: CASIDGVLGNTIYF. The CDR3 DNA is TGTGCCAGCATCGACGGGGTTCTGGGAAACACCATATATTTT.

This sequence joins TRBV5-1 and TRBJ2-1; D perhaps matches TRBD2 (5 bases). The CDR3 loop spans 15 amino acids. Germline CDR1 SGHRS, CDR2 YFSETQ. The V and J ends lost 2 bases and 0 bases respectively, with 9 bases between them. CDR3 protein: CASSLGGNSYNEQFF. CDR3 in DNA: TGCGCCAGCAGCTTAGGAGGAAACTCCTACAATGAGCAGTTCTTC.

The chain uses TRBV5-1 and TRBJ1-1, with 7 bases matching TRBD1. Looked up from germline, CDR1 is SGHRS and CDR2 is YFSETQ. The CDR3 sequence is 13 residues long. V lost 6 bases to trimming and J lost 0 bases; unmatched junction nucleotides: 2. The CDR3 here is CASKTGVNTEAFF. For the CDR3, the DNA is TGCGCCAGCAAAACAGGGGTGAACACTGAAGCTTTCTTT.

V and J are TRBV5-6 and TRBJ2-2; 8 bases match TRBD1. This CDR3 has 13 residues. V lost 4 bases, J lost 6 bases, and 2 bases stayed unmatched. Germline V gives CDR1 SGHDT, CDR2 YYEEEE. DNA of the CDR3: TGTGCCAGCAGCACACAGGGGGCCGGGGAGCTGTTTTTT. This gives the protein CASSTQGAGELFF. The full variable domain, completed using reference TRBV5-6 and TRBJ2-2, is DAGVTQSPTHLIKTRGQQVTLRCSPKSGHDTVSWYQQALGQGPQFIFQYYEEEERQRGNFPDRFSGHQFPNYSSELNVNALLLGDSALYLCASSTQGAGELFFGEGSRLTVL.

The rearrangement links TRBV11-2 to TRBJ2-1; 7 bases match TRBD2. The CDR3 extends over 17 amino acids. CDR1 SGHAT and CDR2 FQNNGV come from the germline V gene. V shed 0 bases and J 8 bases; nucleotides not matched to a gene: 13. CDR3 sequence reads: CASSLDLGIKGRDEQFF. As DNA, the CDR3 is TGTGCCAGCAGCTTAGATCTGGGGATAAAAGGGAGGGATGAGCAGTTCTTC.

The CDR3: CASASGQGYSGANVLTF. CDR3 DNA: TGTGCCAGCGCTTCGGGACAGGGTTACTCTGGGGCCAACGTCCTGACTTTC. The V gene is TRBV7-3, the J gene TRBJ2-6, with 9 bases matching TRBD1. The CDR3 is made up of 17 amino acids. The V gene end was trimmed by 8 bases and the J gene end by 0 bases; junction bases not matched to a gene: 8. The V gene's germline CDR1 is SGHTA and CDR2 FQGTGA.

The chain employs TRBV21-1 and TRBJ1-2. TRBV21-1 is recorded as a pseudogene. The CDR3 is 13 residues long. CDR3 DNA: TGTGCCAGCACCCCCCGGGAGGGCTATGGCTACACCTTC. This gives the protein CASTPREGYGYTF.